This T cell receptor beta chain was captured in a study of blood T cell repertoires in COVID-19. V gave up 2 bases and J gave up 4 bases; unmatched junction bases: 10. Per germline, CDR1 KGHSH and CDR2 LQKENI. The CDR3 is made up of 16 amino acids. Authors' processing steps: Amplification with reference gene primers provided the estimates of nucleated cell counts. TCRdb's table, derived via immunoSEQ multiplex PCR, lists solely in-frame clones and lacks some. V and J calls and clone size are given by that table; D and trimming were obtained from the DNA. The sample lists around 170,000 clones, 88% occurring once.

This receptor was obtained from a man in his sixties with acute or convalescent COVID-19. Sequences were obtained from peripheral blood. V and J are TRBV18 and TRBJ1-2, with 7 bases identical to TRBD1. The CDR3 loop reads CASSPGSGTAFYGYTF. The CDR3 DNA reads TGTGCCAGCTCACCAGGGTCCGGGACAGCCTTCTATGGCTACACCTTC.